The 8 T cell receptor beta chains below come from one sample, sequenced in a study of T cell changes during pregnancy in multiple sclerosis. TCRdb keeps only in-frame clones here, not all; method: immunoSEQ multiplex PCR. The repertoire has 55,000 to 80,000 clones, roughly 92% of them found once; the top ten carry 2.5% to 4%. Sequenced material: CD8+ T cells from peripheral blood mononuclear cells, taken in the second trimester of pregnancy. These TCRs come from a female donor with multiple sclerosis, enrolled in a pregnancy study.

This clone was detected once. The gene calls are TRBV7-9 and TRBJ2-5, with 8 bases identical to TRBD2. Germline V gene sequence: CDR1 SEHNR, CDR2 FQNEAQ (reference sequence). V trimming: 4 bases; J trimming: 5 bases; junction bases outside the gene matches: 15. The CDR3 length is 17 residues. DNA for the CDR3: TGTGCCAGCAGCTCGAGGCCCGGGACTAGTAAGGATGAGACCCAGTACTTC. This codes for CASSSRPGTSKDETQYF.

V and J are TRBV16 and TRBJ2-1; a weak D match, TRBD2 (5 bases). The CDR3 has 13 residues. The V end was cut by 4 bases, the J end by 3 bases, with 7 bases between. Germline CDR1 and CDR2: KGHSY and FQNENV. The CDR3 reads CASSPGLYNEQFF. For the CDR3, the DNA is TGTGCCAGCAGCCCCGGACTCTACAATGAGCAGTTCTTC.

The chain has TRBV19 and TRBJ2-7, with TRBD1 identical over 9 bases. CDR1 is LNHDA and CDR2 is SQIVND in the germline V gene (reference sequence). The length of the CDR3 is 15 residues. The V and J ends lost 4 bases and 3 bases, in that order; junction bases with no gene match: 7. CDR3 coding DNA: TGTGCCAGTAGTAGGGGACAGGGTTGGATCTACGAGCAGTACTTC. Its translation: CASSRGQGWIYEQYF.

The DNA for the CDR3 is TGTGCCAGCAGTCCACAGCGGGGGGCCTACGAGCAGTACTTC. It translates to CASSPQRGAYEQYF. The chain couples TRBV27 to TRBJ2-7; 9 nucleotides match TRBD2. From germline, CDR1 is MNHEY and CDR2 SMNVEV (reference sequence). The CDR3 is 14 residues long. V lost 5 bases to trimming and J lost 2 bases; unmatched junction nucleotides: 4.

V and J are TRBV5-5 and TRBJ1-2; 10 bases are shared with TRBD1. The CDR3 contains 15 residues. Germline V gene lookup returns CDR1 SGHKS and CDR2 YYEKEE (reference sequence). V shed 7 bases, J shed 4 bases, and the junction held 10 bases outside the gene matches. The CDR3 spells CASRLTGGAGYGYTF. As DNA, the CDR3 is TGTGCCAGCCGCCTGACAGGGGGCGCAGGCTATGGCTACACCTTC.

The rearrangement links TRBV13 to TRBJ1-1; possible D gene TRBD1, 5 bases. V shed 3 bases and J shed 6 bases, with 11 bases lying between them. The CDR3 spans 13 residues. The germline V gene has CDR1 PRHDT and CDR2 FYEKMQ (reference sequence). CDR3 nucleotides: TGTGCCAGCAGCTTCCAGGGAATCGCTGAAGCTTTCTTT. Translating gives CASSFQGIAEAFF.

V usage is TRBV4-2 and J usage is TRBJ2-1; 10 bases fit TRBD2. Germline V gives CDR1 LGHNA, CDR2 YNFKEQ. CDR3 length: 18 amino acids. Trimming took 1 base from V and 7 from J; bases not matched to a gene: 13. CDR3 sequence (DNA): TGTGCCAGCAGCCAAGTCTCACGAACTAGCGGGAAATGTAATGAGCAGTTCTTC. Protein product: CASSQVSRTSGKCNEQFF.

This chain uses TRBV19 with TRBJ2-2, with TRBD2 as a possible D gene (6 bases). The V gene lost 6 bases and the J gene lost 4 bases, with 18 bases spanning the gap. The V gene's germline CDR1 is LNHDA and CDR2 SQIVND (reference sequence). The CDR3 runs 16 residues. The CDR3 here is CASSLFPRGVTGELFF. CDR3 DNA: TGTGCCAGTAGCCTCTTCCCCCGCGGGGTCACCGGGGAGCTGTTTTTT.